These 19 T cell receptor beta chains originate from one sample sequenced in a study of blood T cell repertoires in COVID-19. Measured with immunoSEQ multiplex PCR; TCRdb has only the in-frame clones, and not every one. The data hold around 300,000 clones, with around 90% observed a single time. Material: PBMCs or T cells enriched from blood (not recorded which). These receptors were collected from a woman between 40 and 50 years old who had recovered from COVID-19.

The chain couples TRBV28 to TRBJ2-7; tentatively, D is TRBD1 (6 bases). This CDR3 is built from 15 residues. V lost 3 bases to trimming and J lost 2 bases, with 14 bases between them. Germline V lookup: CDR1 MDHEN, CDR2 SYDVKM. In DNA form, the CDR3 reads TGTGCCAGCAGTTTTGTCACAGGGAGTACCTACGAGCAGTACTTC. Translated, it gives CASSFVTGSTYEQYF.

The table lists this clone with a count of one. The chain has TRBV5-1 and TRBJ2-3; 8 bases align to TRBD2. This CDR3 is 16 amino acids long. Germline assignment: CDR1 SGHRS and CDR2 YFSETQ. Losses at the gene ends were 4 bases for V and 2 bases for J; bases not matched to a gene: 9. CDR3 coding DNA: TGCGCCAGCAGCATCTTAGCGGGGAGGTCCACAGATACGCAGTATTTT. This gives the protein CASSILAGRSTDTQYF.

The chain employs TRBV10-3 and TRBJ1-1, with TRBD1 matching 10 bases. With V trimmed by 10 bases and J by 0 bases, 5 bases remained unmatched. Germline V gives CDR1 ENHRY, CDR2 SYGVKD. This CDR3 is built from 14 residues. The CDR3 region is CATGTGEMNTEAFF. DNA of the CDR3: TGTGCCACCGGGACAGGGGAGATGAACACTGAAGCTTTCTTT.

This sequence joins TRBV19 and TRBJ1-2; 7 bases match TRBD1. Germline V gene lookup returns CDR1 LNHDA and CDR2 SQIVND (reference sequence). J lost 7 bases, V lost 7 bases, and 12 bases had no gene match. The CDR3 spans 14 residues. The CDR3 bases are TGTGCCAGTACCACACAGGGGCAGAAGGGTGGCTACACCTTC. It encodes CASTTQGQKGGYTF.

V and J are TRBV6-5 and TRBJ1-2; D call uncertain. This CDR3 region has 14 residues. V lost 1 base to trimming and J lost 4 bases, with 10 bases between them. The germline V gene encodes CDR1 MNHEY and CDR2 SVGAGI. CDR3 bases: TGTGCCAGCAGTTACTTGAGGGATTCCTATGGCTACACCTTC. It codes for CASSYLRDSYGYTF.

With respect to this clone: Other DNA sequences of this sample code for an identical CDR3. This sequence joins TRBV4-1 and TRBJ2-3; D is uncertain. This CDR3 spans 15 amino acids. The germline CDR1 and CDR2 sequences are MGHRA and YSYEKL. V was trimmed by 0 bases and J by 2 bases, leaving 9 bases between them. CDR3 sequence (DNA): TGCGCCAGCAGCCAAGATCCTGTTTCCACAGATACGCAGTATTTT. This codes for CASSQDPVSTDTQYF.

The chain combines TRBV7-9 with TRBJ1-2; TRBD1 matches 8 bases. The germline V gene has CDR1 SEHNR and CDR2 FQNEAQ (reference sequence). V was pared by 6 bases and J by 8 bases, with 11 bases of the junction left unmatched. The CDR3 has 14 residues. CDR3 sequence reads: CASRTRDRREGYTF. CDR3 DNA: TGTGCCAGCAGAACCAGGGACAGGCGTGAAGGCTACACCTTC.

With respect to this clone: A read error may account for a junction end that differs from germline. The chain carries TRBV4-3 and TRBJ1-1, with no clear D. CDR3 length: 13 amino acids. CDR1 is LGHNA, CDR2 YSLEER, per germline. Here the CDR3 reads CASSQDLDTRGIF. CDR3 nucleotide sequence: TGCGCCAGCAGCCAAGACCTCGACACCCGCGGGATTTTT.

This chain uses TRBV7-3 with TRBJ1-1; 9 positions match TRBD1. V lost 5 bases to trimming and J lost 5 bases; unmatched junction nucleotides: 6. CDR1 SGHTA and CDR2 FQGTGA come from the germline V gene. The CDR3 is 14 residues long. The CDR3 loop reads CASSPGQGSTEAFF. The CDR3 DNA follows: TGTGCCAGCAGCCCTGGACAGGGGTCGACTGAAGCTTTCTTT.

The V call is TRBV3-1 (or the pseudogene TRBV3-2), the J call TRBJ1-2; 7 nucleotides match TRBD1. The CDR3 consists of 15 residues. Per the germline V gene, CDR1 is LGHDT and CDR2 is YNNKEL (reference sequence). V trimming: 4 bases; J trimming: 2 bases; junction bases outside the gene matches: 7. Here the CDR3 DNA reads TGTGCCAGCAGCCGAGGGGGCGGAAAGAACTATGGCTACACCTTC. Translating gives CASSRGGGKNYGYTF.

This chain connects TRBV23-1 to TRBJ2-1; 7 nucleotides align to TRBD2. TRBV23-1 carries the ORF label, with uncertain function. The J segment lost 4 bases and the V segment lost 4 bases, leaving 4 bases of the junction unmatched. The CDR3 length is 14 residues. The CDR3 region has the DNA TGCGCCAGCAGTCGGCTAGCGGAATACAATGAGCAGTTCTTC. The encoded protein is CASSRLAEYNEQFF.

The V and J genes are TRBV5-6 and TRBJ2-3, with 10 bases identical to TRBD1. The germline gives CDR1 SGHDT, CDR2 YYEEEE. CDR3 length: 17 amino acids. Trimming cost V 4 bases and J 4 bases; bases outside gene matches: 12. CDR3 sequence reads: CASSPTGQGSRADTQYF. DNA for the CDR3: TGTGCCAGCAGCCCAACGGGACAGGGGAGTAGGGCAGATACGCAGTATTTT.

CDR3 protein: CATGTQPYNEQFF. CDR3 DNA: TGTGCCACCGGGACACAACCTTACAATGAGCAGTTCTTC. The V call is TRBV9, the J call TRBJ2-1, with D maybe TRBD1 (6 bases). The germline V gene has CDR1 SGDLS and CDR2 YYNGEE. The CDR3 runs to 13 residues. The V end lost 9 bases, the J end lost 4 bases, and 14 bases lay between the germline ends. Using reference TRBV9 and TRBJ2-1 for the parts outside the CDR3, the full variable domain is DSGVTQTPKHLITATGQRVTLRCSPRSGDLSVYWYQQSLDQGLQFLIQYYNGEERAKGNILERFSAQQFPDLHSELNLSSLELGDSALYFCATGTQPYNEQFFGPGTRLTVL.

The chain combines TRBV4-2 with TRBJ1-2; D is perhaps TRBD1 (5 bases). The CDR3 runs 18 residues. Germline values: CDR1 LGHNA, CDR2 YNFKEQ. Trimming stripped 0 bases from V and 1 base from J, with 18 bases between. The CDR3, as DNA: TGTGCCAGCAGCCAAGATAGGCAGGGCGCCCCTGTTAACTATGGCTACACCTTC. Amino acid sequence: CASSQDRQGAPVNYGYTF.

Here the CDR3 DNA reads TGTGCCAGCAGTTTAAGGCGGGAGGGCCCCTACGAGCAGTACTTC. Residues: CASSLRREGPYEQYF. This rearrangement joins TRBV27 to TRBJ2-7, with 9 positions matching TRBD2. The ends lost 2 bases at V and 2 bases at J; junction bases unmatched: 4. Germline V lookup: CDR1 MNHEY, CDR2 SMNVEV (reference sequence). This CDR3 contains 15 residues.

The CDR3 loop reads CASFSSRSGWRGNTEAFF. The CDR3 DNA reads as TGTGCCAGCTTCTCCTCCAGGTCAGGGTGGAGGGGGAACACTGAAGCTTTCTTT. The V call is TRBV19, the J call TRBJ1-1, with D tentatively TRBD1 (5 bases). V lost 9 bases and J lost 1, with 27 bases in between. The CDR3 is made up of 18 amino acids. Germline loops: CDR1 LNHDA, CDR2 SQIVND (reference sequence).

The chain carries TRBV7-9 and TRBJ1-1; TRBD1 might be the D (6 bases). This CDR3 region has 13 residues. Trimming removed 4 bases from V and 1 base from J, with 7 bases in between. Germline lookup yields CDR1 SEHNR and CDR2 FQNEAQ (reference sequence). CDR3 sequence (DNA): TGTGCCAGCAGCTGGACAGCGAACACTGAAGCTTTCTTT. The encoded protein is CASSWTANTEAFF.

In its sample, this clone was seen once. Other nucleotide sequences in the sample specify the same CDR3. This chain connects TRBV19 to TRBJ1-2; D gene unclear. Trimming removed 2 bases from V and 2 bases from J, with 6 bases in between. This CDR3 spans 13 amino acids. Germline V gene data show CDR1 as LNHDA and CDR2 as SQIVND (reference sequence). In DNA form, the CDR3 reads TGTGCCAGTAGTATAACGGGGAACTATGGCTACACCTTC. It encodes CASSITGNYGYTF. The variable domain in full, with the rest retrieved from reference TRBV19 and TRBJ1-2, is DGGITQSPKYLFRKEGQNVTLSCEQNLNHDAMYWYRQDPGQGLRLIYYSQIVNDFQKGDIAEGYSVSREKKESFPLTVTSAQKNPTAFYLCASSITGNYGYTFGSGTRLTVV.

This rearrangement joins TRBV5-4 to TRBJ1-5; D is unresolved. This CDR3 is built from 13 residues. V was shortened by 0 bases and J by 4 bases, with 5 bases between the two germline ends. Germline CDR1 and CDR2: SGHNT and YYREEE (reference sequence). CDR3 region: CASSLDQNQPQHF. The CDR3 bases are TGTGCCAGCAGCTTGGATCAGAATCAGCCCCAGCATTTT.